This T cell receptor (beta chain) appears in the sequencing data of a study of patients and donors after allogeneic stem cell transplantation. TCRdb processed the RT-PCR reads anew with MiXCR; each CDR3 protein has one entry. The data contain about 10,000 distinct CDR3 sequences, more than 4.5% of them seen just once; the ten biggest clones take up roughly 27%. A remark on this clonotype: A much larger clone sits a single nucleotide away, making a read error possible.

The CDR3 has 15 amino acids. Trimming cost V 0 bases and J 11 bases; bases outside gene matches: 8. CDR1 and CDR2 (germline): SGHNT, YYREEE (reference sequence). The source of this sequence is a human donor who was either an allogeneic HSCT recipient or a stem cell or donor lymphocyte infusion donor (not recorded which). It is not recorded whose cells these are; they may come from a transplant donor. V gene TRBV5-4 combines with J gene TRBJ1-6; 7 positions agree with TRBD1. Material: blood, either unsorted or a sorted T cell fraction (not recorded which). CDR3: CASSLGQGLGPPLHF. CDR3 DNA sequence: TGTGCCAGCAGCTTGGGACAGGGCTTGGGCCCACCCCTCCACTTT.